A selection of T cell receptor beta chains follows, all from one sample in a study of shared T cell receptors in the human thymus. Sequencing was performed with immunoSEQ multiplex PCR; in TCRdb, only in-frame clones are kept and a portion is missing. Altogether 500,000 to 850,000 clones are present, more than 70% being singletons, with the ten largest covering about 0.0094%. This sample was also put to use in a study of human thymus T cells.

The material sequenced was thymocytes. These receptors were taken from a boy less than two years old with a congenital heart defect. Both conserved end residues are part of each CDR3. A D gene is named only where the DNA matches it firmly. Not all rows give a size; the values are once, few, many and, for expanded clones, a class.

>TRBD2|TRBV29-1|TRBJ2-1|.
CSVVYPRLAGPITYNEQFF
TGCAGCGTTGTCTACCCTCGGCTAGCGGGGCCTATAACCTACAATGAGCAGTTCTTC
>.|TRBV28|TRBJ1-2|.
CASSLMPGGYTF
TGTGCCAGCAGTCTAATGCCCGGGGGCTACACCTTC
>.|TRBV29-1|TRBJ2-7|.
CSVGGLSSYEQYF
TGCAGCGTTGGGGGACTTAGCTCCTACGAGCAGTACTTC
>TRBD1|TRBV4-2|TRBJ1-2|.
CASSRGTGHGYTF
TGTGCCAGCAGCCGCGGGACAGGACATGGCTACACCTTC
>TRBD2|TRBV9|TRBJ2-3|.
CASSVEVGAGVTDTQYF
TGTGCCAGCAGCGTAGAGGTCGGAGCGGGAGTTACAGATACGCAGTATTTT
>TRBD1|TRBV4-1|TRBJ1-1|.
CASSQAEPNWTGNTEAFF
TGCGCCAGCAGCCAAGCTGAGCCCAACTGGACAGGGAACACTGAAGCTTTCTTT
>TRBD1|TRBV11-1|TRBJ1-2|.
CASSSTGGWGYTF
TGTGCCAGCAGCTCAACAGGGGGCTGGGGCTACACCTTC
>TRBD1|TRBV6-1|TRBJ2-3|.
CASNLTGGGTDTQYF
TGTGCCAGCAACCTCACAGGGGGTGGCACAGATACGCAGTATTTT
>TRBD1|TRBV6-5|TRBJ2-5|.
CASRYLQGAEETQYF
TGTGCCAGCAGATATCTACAGGGGGCTGAGGAGACCCAGTACTTC
>.|TRBV28|TRBJ1-5|.
CASSLESGTRGPQHF
TGTGCCAGCAGTTTAGAATCGGGGACAAGAGGGCCCCAGCATTTT
>TRBD1|TRBV25-1|TRBJ2-7|.
CASRDRGTNEQYF
TGTGCCAGCAGAGACAGGGGAACAAACGAGCAGTACTTC
>.|TRBV27|TRBJ2-7|.
CASRFRLGRTTGGHYEQYF
TGTGCCAGCAGATTTCGCCTTGGACGAACGACAGGAGGTCACTACGAGCAGTACTTC
>TRBD1|TRBV29-1|TRBJ2-5|.
CSVGTAPQETQYF
TGCAGCGTGGGGACAGCCCCCCAAGAGACCCAGTACTTC
>.|TRBV7-9|TRBJ1-2|.
CASSPPPGYGYTF
TGTGCCAGCAGCCCCCCCCCAGGCTATGGCTACACCTTC
>TRBD2|TRBV7-6|TRBJ2-7|.
CASSLRGGGESYEQYF
TGTGCCAGCAGCTTAAGGGGCGGGGGGGAATCCTACGAGCAGTACTTC
>.|TRBV29-1|TRBJ2-7|.
CSVEDLSYEQYF
TGCAGCGTTGAAGATTTATCCTACGAGCAGTACTTC
>.|TRBV28|TRBJ1-5|.
CASSLYGDRGNQPQHF
TGTGCCAGCAGTTTATATGGGGATCGGGGGAATCAGCCCCAGCATTTT
>.|TRBV5-1|TRBJ1-2|.
CASSLGRGEPRHARTANYGYTF
TGCGCCAGCAGCTTGGGCCGGGGGGAGCCACGACACGCGAGGACCGCTAACTATGGCTACACCTTC
>TRBD2|TRBV7-3|TRBJ2-1|.
CASSPGLASGYNEQFF
TGTGCCAGCAGCCCTGGACTAGCTTCGGGGTACAATGAGCAGTTCTTC
>TRBD1|TRBV27|TRBJ2-7|.
CASTSVNRGPLSSYEQYF
TGTGCCAGCACGTCGGTCAACAGGGGGCCCCTTAGCTCCTACGAGCAGTACTTC
>.|TRBV28|TRBJ2-3|.
CASSQFPQGLKDTQYF
TGTGCCAGCAGCCAATTCCCACAGGGCTTAAAAGATACGCAGTATTTT
>TRBD2|TRBV5-1|TRBJ2-5|.
CASSLRHLAAGGRETQYF
TGCGCCAGCAGCTTGCGCCACCTCGCGGCGGGAGGTCGAGAGACCCAGTACTTC
>TRBD1|TRBV29-1|TRBJ1-1|.
CSAGDRTGTNTEAFF
TGCAGCGCCGGGGACCGGACAGGGACCAACACTGAAGCTTTCTTT
>.|TRBV5-1|TRBJ2-7|.
CASSGAASSYEQYF
TGCGCCAGCAGTGGAGCGGCGAGCTCCTACGAGCAGTACTTC
>.|TRBV27|TRBJ1-4|.
CASSPHPSGEAFGKLFF
TGTGCCAGCAGTCCACACCCATCTGGGGAGGCGTTCGGAAAACTGTTTTTT
>.|TRBV28|TRBJ1-2|.
CASSSRPEGRNPGYTF
TGTGCCAGCAGCAGCCGACCGGAGGGCAGGAACCCGGGCTACACCTTC
>.|TRBV7-9|TRBJ2-7|.
CASSSDNPYEQYF
TGTGCCAGCAGCTCAGATAACCCTTACGAGCAGTACTTC
>.|TRBV6-1|TRBJ1-4|.
CASSGGDAHNEKLFF
TGTGCCAGCAGTGGGGGGGACGCCCATAATGAAAAACTGTTTTTT
>.|TRBV7-2|TRBJ2-7|.
CASSPGYEQYF
TGTGCCAGCAGCCCGGGGTACGAGCAGTACTTC
>.|TRBV4-1|TRBJ1-2|.
CASSQDGRERGNGYTF
TGCGCCAGCAGCCAAGATGGTCGGGAGCGGGGTAATGGCTACACCTTC
>.|TRBV6-1|TRBJ2-7|.
CASSELEEQYF
TGTGCCAGCAGTGAATTAGAAGAGCAGTACTTC
>TRBD1|TRBV7-9|TRBJ1-1|.
CASSLGRTGVRAFF
TGTGCCAGCAGCTTAGGGCGGACAGGGGTTCGAGCTTTCTTT
>TRBD1|TRBV5-1|TRBJ2-1|.
CASSLGDRASYNEQFF
TGCGCCAGCAGCTTGGGGGACAGGGCATCCTACAATGAGCAGTTCTTC
>.|TRBV4-3|TRBJ2-5|once
CASSQIPGANQETQYF
TGCGCCAGCAGCCAAATCCCGGGAGCGAACCAAGAGACCCAGTACTTC
>.|TRBV28|TRBJ1-3|.
CASIKGGGNTIYF
TGTGCCAGCATTAAAGGGGGAGGAAACACCATATATTTT
>TRBD1|TRBV2|TRBJ2-1|.
CASSDTWTGFYNEQFF
TGTGCCAGCAGTGACACCTGGACAGGGTTCTACAATGAGCAGTTCTTC
>.|TRBV6-1|TRBJ1-1|.
CASSEQEAFF
TGTGCCAGCAGTGAACAGGAAGCTTTCTTT
>.|TRBV19|TRBJ1-1|few
CASYRTTGVEAFF
TGTGCCAGCTACCGGACGACCGGGGTTGAAGCTTTCTTT
>.|TRBV7-2|TRBJ2-6|.
CASSLVVTGANVLTF
TGTGCCAGCAGCTTAGTTGTCACTGGGGCCAACGTCCTGACTTTC
>.|TRBV30|TRBJ2-5|.
CAWTKQETQYF
TGTGCCTGGACTAAACAAGAGACCCAGTACTTC
>TRBD1|TRBV5-4|TRBJ2-6|.
CASRSGGQEKSGANVLTF
TGTGCCAGCAGAAGTGGTGGACAGGAGAAGAGTGGGGCCAACGTCCTGACTTTC
>TRBD2|TRBV30|TRBJ2-2|.
CAWSVHELAENTGELFF
TGTGCCTGGAGTGTACACGAACTAGCGGAAAACACCGGGGAGCTGTTTTTT